These 27 T cell receptor beta chains originate from one sample sequenced in a study of control samples from healthy donors and cancer patients. The assay was immunoSEQ multiplex PCR, and TCRdb's table has in-frame clones only and misses some. This repertoire shows 90,000 to 130,000 clones, approximately 84% found once; its top ten account for about 5.9%. Sequenced: blood. Receptors originate from a man between 18 and 29 years old in good health.

The chain is built from TRBV5-4 and TRBJ1-3; no reliable D call. This CDR3 contains 13 residues. Trimming stripped 4 bases from V and 4 bases from J, with 9 bases between. Germline V lookup: CDR1 SGHNT, CDR2 YYREEE (reference sequence). The CDR3 bases are TGTGCCAGCAGCGGGGAACAGGGAAACACCATATATTTT. Its protein is CASSGEQGNTIYF.

The chain joins TRBV5-6 to TRBJ1-2; 8 bases are shared with TRBD1. Per the germline V gene, CDR1 is SGHDT and CDR2 is YYEEEE. Trimming took 1 base from V and 4 from J; bases not matched to a gene: 6. The CDR3 covers 15 residues. The CDR3, as DNA: TGTGCCAGCAGCTTGAGGGGACAGGAAGTCTATGGCTACACCTTC. Its protein is CASSLRGQEVYGYTF.

This chain joins TRBV7-8 and TRBJ1-2; the match to TRBD1 covers 10 bases. CDR1 and CDR2 (germline): SGHVS, FQNEAQ. The CDR3 consists of 14 residues. V shed 5 bases and J 8 bases; nucleotides not matched to a gene: 8. The chain's CDR3 is CASSPAGTGEGYTF. The CDR3 nucleotides are TGTGCCAGCAGCCCGGCTGGGACAGGGGAAGGCTACACCTTC.

The J gene is TRBJ2-3, the V gene TRBV19; 7 nucleotides line up with TRBD2. With V trimmed by 3 bases and J by 0 bases, 6 bases remained unmatched. Germline-derived CDR1 and CDR2 are LNHDA and SQIVND (reference sequence). The CDR3 runs to 16 residues. This CDR3 reads CASSMNGGSSTDTQYF. DNA of the CDR3: TGTGCCAGTAGTATGAACGGGGGGTCGAGCACAGATACGCAGTATTTT. The full variable domain, with the rest looked up from reference TRBV19 and TRBJ2-3, is DGGITQSPKYLFRKEGQNVTLSCEQNLNHDAMYWYRQDPGQGLRLIYYSQIVNDFQKGDIAEGYSVSREKKESFPLTVTSAQKNPTAFYLCASSMNGGSSTDTQYFGPGTRLTVL.

As to this clone: Within the sample, other DNA sequences also encode this same CDR3. The chain links TRBV28 to TRBJ1-1; D is unresolved. In germline, CDR1 is MDHEN, CDR2 SYDVKM. V shed 3 bases and J shed 4 bases, with 3 bases lying between them. The CDR3 consists of 11 residues. CDR3 bases: TGTGCCAGCAGTTTGGGCACTGAAGCTTTCTTT. Protein: CASSLGTEAFF.

The J gene is TRBJ2-3, the V gene TRBV9; D ambiguous. Germline V gene data show CDR1 as SGDLS and CDR2 as YYNGEE. The CDR3 is 16 residues long. V lost 1 base to trimming and J lost 0 bases, with 12 bases between them. This CDR3 reads CASSVHDGPSTDTQYF. In DNA, the CDR3 is TGTGCCAGCAGCGTACACGACGGGCCTAGCACAGATACGCAGTATTTT. Drawing the rest from reference TRBV9 and TRBJ2-3, the complete variable domain is DSGVTQTPKHLITATGQRVTLRCSPRSGDLSVYWYQQSLDQGLQFLIQYYNGEERAKGNILERFSAQQFPDLHSELNLSSLELGDSALYFCASSVHDGPSTDTQYFGPGTRLTVL.

This clone was detected only a few times. The J gene is TRBJ2-3, the V gene TRBV5-1; TRBD1 matches at 11 bases. Germline values: CDR1 SGHRS, CDR2 YFSETQ. The CDR3 totals 19 residues. V gave up 0 bases and J gave up 2 bases; unmatched junction bases: 11. The CDR3: CASSLVGGTGGTSTDTQYF. In nucleotides, the CDR3 is TGCGCCAGCAGCTTGGTCGGCGGGACAGGGGGGACTTCCACAGATACGCAGTATTTT.

The gene calls are TRBV6-5 and TRBJ1-2; D possibly corresponds to TRBD1 (5 bases). CDR3 size: 15 residues. Germline V CDR1 and CDR2: MNHEY, SVGAGI. The ends were cut back, 0 bases at V and 5 bases at J, with 13 bases in the middle. DNA for the CDR3: TGTGCCAGCAGTTACTCGGTTGGGACGGAGTATGGCTACACCTTC. Amino acid sequence: CASSYSVGTEYGYTF.

This clone was recorded only once. The chain couples TRBV5-4 to TRBJ2-2; D perhaps matches TRBD2 (6 bases). Germline V gene lookup returns CDR1 SGHNT and CDR2 YYREEE (reference sequence). The CDR3 has 15 residues. Trimming cost V 3 bases and J 6 bases, with 15 bases left between them. CDR3 DNA sequence: TGTGCCAGCAGCTCCGGGACTTCCTGGGCCGGGGAGCTGTTTTTT. It yields the protein CASSSGTSWAGELFF.

The chain carries TRBV18 and TRBJ1-2, with D perhaps TRBD1 (5 bases). The CDR3 has 13 residues. Per the germline V gene, CDR1 is KGHSH and CDR2 is LQKENI. Deletions cut 5 bases from V and 5 bases from J, with 12 bases between. CDR3 residues: CASSVDSLYGYTF. The DNA for the CDR3 is TGTGCCAGCTCAGTTGACAGCCTATATGGCTACACCTTC.

The CDR3 DNA follows: TGTGCCAGCAGTGAGGGGTTAGCGGGGGGACTGGAGCAGTACGTC. Translation gives CASSEGLAGGLEQYV. The gene calls are TRBV6-1 and TRBJ2-7; 10 bases are shared with TRBD2. Germline CDR1 is MNHNS and CDR2 is SASEGT. V dropped 3 bases and J dropped 7; count of bases not matched to a gene: 9. This CDR3 is built from 15 residues.

This chain links TRBV24-1 with TRBJ1-1, with a weak D call TRBD1 (6 bases). The CDR3 length is 12 residues. Trimming removed 9 bases at V and 1 base at J, with 8 bases between. Per the germline V gene, CDR1 is KGHDR and CDR2 is SFDVKD. In DNA form, the CDR3 reads TGTGCCACCTCCAGGGGGAACACTGAAGCTTTCTTT. It is translated as CATSRGNTEAFF.

This clone was found a few times. The rearrangement uses TRBV14 and TRBJ1-2; TRBD1 matches at 7 bases. The CDR3 has 12 amino acids. Germline CDR1 reads SGHDN; CDR2 reads FVKESK. V gave up 6 bases and J gave up 4 bases; unmatched junction bases: 2. The CDR3 loop reads CASRRTGYGYTF. The CDR3 DNA reads as TGTGCCAGCAGGCGGACAGGCTATGGCTACACCTTC.

This clone came up once. This rearrangement joins TRBV6-5 to TRBJ1-5, with D possibly TRBD1 on 6 matching bases. V shed 6 bases and J shed 2 bases, with 8 bases lying between them. Germline V lookup: CDR1 MNHEY, CDR2 SVGAGI. The length of the CDR3 is 13 residues. CDR3 region: CASRTGRNQPQHF. The CDR3 DNA sequence: TGTGCCAGCAGGACAGGCCGCAATCAGCCCCAGCATTTT.

The rearrangement links TRBV6-5 to TRBJ1-2, with 7 bases fitting TRBD1. CDR1 MNHEY and CDR2 SVGAGI come from the germline V gene. The ends lost 6 bases at V and 7 bases at J; junction bases unmatched: 5. This CDR3 has 12 amino acids. The CDR3 region is CASRIQGSGYTF. The CDR3 DNA reads TGTGCCAGCAGAATACAGGGGAGTGGCTACACCTTC.

V usage is TRBV5-4 and J usage is TRBJ2-7; 8 bases align to TRBD1. Germline CDR1 and CDR2: SGHNT and YYREEE (reference sequence). V lost 4 bases, J lost 4 bases, and 10 bases stayed unmatched. The CDR3 is 15 amino acids. The CDR3 here is CASSPSRDRTYEQYF. CDR3 nucleotide sequence: TGTGCCAGCAGCCCTTCCCGGGACAGGACATACGAGCAGTACTTC.

The chain employs TRBV5-5 and TRBJ1-5; D is undetermined. This CDR3 has 12 amino acids. V was shortened by 5 bases and J by 4 bases, with 7 bases between the two germline ends. The V gene's germline CDR1 is SGHKS and CDR2 YYEKEE (reference sequence). CDR3 sequence reads: CASSFLNQPQHF. In nucleotides, the CDR3 is TGTGCCAGCAGTTTCCTTAATCAGCCCCAGCATTTT. Full variable domain (missing parts from reference TRBV5-5 and TRBJ1-5): DAGVTQSPTHLIKTRGQQVTLRCSPISGHKSVSWYQQVLGQGPQFIFQYYEKEERGRGNFPDRFSARQFPNYSSELNVNALLLGDSALYLCASSFLNQPQHFGDGTRLSIL.

In this sample, this clone turned up once. V usage is TRBV6-5 and J usage is TRBJ1-3; D perhaps matches TRBD1 (5 bases). V lost 6 bases and J 0 bases, leaving 12 bases between the germline ends. The CDR3 sequence is 15 residues long. Germline V lookup: CDR1 MNHEY, CDR2 SVGAGI. The CDR3 DNA is TGTGCCAGCAGAAGGGACGGTCTCTCTGGAAACACCATATATTTT. Translating it yields CASRRDGLSGNTIYF.

The genes are TRBV2 and TRBJ1-2; D is unresolved. CDR1 is SNHLY and CDR2 is FYNNEI in the germline V gene. This CDR3 spans 16 amino acids. The V and J ends lost 2 bases and 6 bases respectively, with 19 bases between them. The CDR3 region has the DNA TGTGCCAGCAGTGAAATCCCCGGACTGGCAACTCATGGCTACACCTTC. Residues: CASSEIPGLATHGYTF.

The chain recombines TRBV11-2 with TRBJ1-1, with 10 bases aligning to TRBD1. The CDR3 loop spans 15 amino acids. J was trimmed by 4 bases and V by 2 bases; bases with no gene match: 4. Germline-derived CDR1 and CDR2 are SGHAT and FQNNGV. CDR3 in amino acids: CASSLSRTGGTEAFF. The CDR3 nucleotides read TGTGCCAGCAGCTTATCGAGGACAGGGGGCACTGAAGCTTTCTTT. Complete variable domain (other parts from reference TRBV11-2 and TRBJ1-1): EAGVAQSPRYKIIEKRQSVAFWCNPISGHATLYWYQQILGQGPKLLIQFQNNGVVDDSQLPKDRFSAERLKGVDSTLKIQPAKLEDSAVYLCASSLSRTGGTEAFFGQGTRLTVV.

The chain employs TRBV6-2 or TRBV6-3 and TRBJ2-5; possible D gene TRBD2, 5 bases. The ends were cut back, 0 bases at V and 5 bases at J, with 13 bases in the middle. Germline loops: CDR1 MNHEY, CDR2 SVGEGT. The CDR3 length is 15 residues. The CDR3: CASSYSGGLRETQYF. DNA for the CDR3: TGTGCCAGCAGTTACTCCGGCGGGTTAAGGGAGACCCAGTACTTC.

This clone has only a few counts. The chain recombines TRBV7-9 with TRBJ1-2, with D uncertain. The CDR3 loop spans 15 amino acids. V was cut by 2 bases and J by 4 bases, with 14 bases left in between. Germline V gene data show CDR1 as SEHNR and CDR2 as FQNEAQ (reference sequence). Here the CDR3 DNA reads TGTGCCAGCAGCTTAAATGGCGGGATCTTCTATGGCTACACCTTC. Translated, it gives CASSLNGGIFYGYTF.

The CDR3 region is CASSKKGRGNTGELFF. CDR3 nucleotides: TGTGCCAGCAGCAAAAAAGGCAGGGGGAACACCGGGGAGCTGTTTTTT. The V call is TRBV21-1, the J call TRBJ2-2; the D segment call TRBD1 is taken from the table without a DNA check. TRBV21-1 is annotated as a pseudogene. The CDR3 spans 16 residues.

The rearrangement uses TRBV24-1 and TRBJ2-4; maybe TRBD2 (5 bases). Germline values: CDR1 KGHDR, CDR2 SFDVKD. V lost 4 bases, J lost 3 bases, and 15 bases lay in between. CDR3 size: 16 residues. The CDR3 nucleotides are TGTGCCACCAGTGACCCCAAACCGGGATTCAAAAACATTCAGTACTTC. Its protein product is CATSDPKPGFKNIQYF.

This chain joins TRBV29-1 and TRBJ2-3, with 10 nucleotides matching TRBD2. CDR3 size: 20 residues. V was clipped by 5 bases and J by 0 bases; unmatched bases: 20. CDR1 is SQVTM, CDR2 ANQGSEA, per germline. CDR3 coding DNA: TGCAGCGTTTTTAGCCGGGTGAGACCTGGACTAGCGGAGAGCACAGATACGCAGTATTTT. Encoded protein: CSVFSRVRPGLAESTDTQYF.

The genes are TRBV7-9 and TRBJ1-2; 7 bases agree with TRBD1. The CDR3 spans 15 residues. Germline CDR1 reads SEHNR; CDR2 reads FQNEAQ (reference sequence). V lost 1 base, J lost 6 bases, and 8 bases stayed unmatched. In nucleotides, the CDR3 is TGTGCCAGCAGCTTAGGAGTAGGGGGCGTCGATGGCTACACCTTC. Protein product: CASSLGVGGVDGYTF.

This clone has only one observation. The chain uses TRBV11-2 and TRBJ1-1; possibly TRBD1 for D (5 bases). The CDR3 loop spans 14 amino acids. Germline CDR1 and CDR2: SGHAT and FQNNGV. With 6 bases removed from V and 0 bases from J, the gap between germline ends came to 11 bases. The CDR3 DNA follows: TGTGCCAGCAGTTCGACAGCGTTGAACACTGAAGCTTTCTTT. Protein: CASSSTALNTEAFF.